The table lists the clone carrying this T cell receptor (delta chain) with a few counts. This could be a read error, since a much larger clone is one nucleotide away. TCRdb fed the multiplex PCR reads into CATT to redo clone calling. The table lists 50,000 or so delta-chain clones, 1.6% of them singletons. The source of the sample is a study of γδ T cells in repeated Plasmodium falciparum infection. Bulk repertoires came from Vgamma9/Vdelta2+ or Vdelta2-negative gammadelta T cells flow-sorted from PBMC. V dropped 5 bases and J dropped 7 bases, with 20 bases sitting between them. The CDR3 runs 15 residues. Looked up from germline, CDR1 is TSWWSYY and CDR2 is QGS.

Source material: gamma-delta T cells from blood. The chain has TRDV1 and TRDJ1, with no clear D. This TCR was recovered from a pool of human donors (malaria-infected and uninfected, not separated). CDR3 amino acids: CALGPPGPVDGKLIF. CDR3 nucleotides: TGTGCTCTTGGGCCCCCCGGTCCCGTTGACGGTAAACTCATCTTT.